This T cell receptor beta chain was profiled in a study of blood T cells in healthy people across ages. Study-level points and caveats: Roughly linear declines in TCR beta diversity per million T cells occurred with age.

As to this clonotype: The target antigen is unknown.

Looked up from germline, CDR1 is MNHNS and CDR2 is SASEGT. The CDR3 length is 14 residues. PCR was performed a second time for about 7 to 11 cycles using a sample-barcoded 5' primer and a J-beta primer mix. Every sample returned 2.5 million or more CDR3-containing paired-end reads. TCRdb independently ran MiXCR on the 5' RACE reads; one entry per CDR3 protein. The sample has more than 1.4 million distinct CDR3 sequences, 42% seen once. They isolated at least 7 million PBMCs from each sample. The clonotype was recovered from a woman between 18 and 30 years old in good health. Material for sequencing was blood. J is TRBJ2-5 and V is TRBV6-1, with D unresolved. The DNA end favors TRBJ2-7, so the J call may be wrong. The CDR3 region is CASSELGPSYEQYF. The CDR3 DNA is TGTGCCAGCAGTGAATTGGGTCCCAGCTACGAGCAGTACTTC.